Listed below are T cell receptor beta chains from one sample, sequenced in a study of blood T cells in healthy people across ages. Using its own MiXCR run on the 5' RACE reads, TCRdb lists one record per CDR3 protein. The data show over 600,000 distinct CDR3 sequences, with over 20% seen just once and more than 3% held by the top ten. What was sequenced was blood. All receptors derive from a man in his 70s in good health. The CDR3 runs from the conserved cysteine through the conserved F or W. A D gene is named only where the DNA matches it firmly. The size entry is marked missing in some rows and otherwise reads once, few, many or a size class.

v_gene	d_gene	abundance	j_gene	CDR3nt	CDR3aa
TRBV20-1	TRBD2	few	TRBJ2-3	TGCAGTGCTAGAATAGCGGGAGTCACAGATACGCAGTATTTT	CSARIAGVTDTQYF
TRBV5-1	-	once	TRBJ2-5	TGCGCCAGCAGCTTGGCCCTTCGTCTCAATGGGCAGTTCTTT	CASSLALRLNGQFF
TRBV6-6	-	-	TRBJ1-1	TGTGCCAGCAGTCCCACGTCGCGCACTGAAGCTTTCTTT	CASSPTSRTEAFF
TRBV5-1	-	few	TRBJ2-2	TGCGCCAGCAGCTCCGACAGGAGGGGGGAGCTGTTTTTT	CASSSDRRGELFF
TRBV7-3	TRBD2	-	TRBJ2-2	TGTGCCAGCAGCCAAGCGGGACCCACCGGGGAGCCGTTTTTT	CASSQAGPTGEPFF
TRBV5-1	TRBD1	-	TRBJ2-2	TGCGCCAGCAGCATAGGACAGGGCGGCGGGGAGCTGTTTTTT	CASSIGQGGGELFF
TRBV6-5	-	many	TRBJ2-3	TGTGCCAGCAGTTACTCGCCCTCCGATACGCAGTATTTT	CASSYSPSDTQYF
TRBV12-3/TRBV12-4	TRBD1	-	TRBJ1-5	TGTGCCAGCAGCCGGGGACAGGTAATCAATCAGCCCCAGCATTTT	CASSRGQVINQPQHF
TRBV13	TRBD1	few	TRBJ1-3	TGTGCCAGCAGCCGCCCGACAGGGAGCTCTGGAAACACCATATATTTT	CASSRPTGSSGNTIYF
TRBV5-6	-	many	TRBJ1-1	TGTGCCAGCACCAGCTTTACAGGGCAGAACACTGAAGCTTTCTTT	CASTSFTGQNTEAFF
TRBV6-2/TRBV6-3	-	few	TRBJ2-1	TGTGCCAGCAGAGGACCCTACGTCGATGAGCAGTTCTTC	CASRGPYVDEQFF
TRBV6-5	-	-	TRBJ2-1	TGTGCCAGCAGTACAACCCTAGATGAGCAGTTCTTC	CASSTTLDEQFF
TRBV10-3	TRBD1	many	TRBJ1-2	TGTGCCATCAGTGACCGACAGGGCCATGGCTACACCTTC	CAISDRQGHGYTF
TRBV29-1	TRBD2	-	TRBJ2-1	TGCAGCGTACCGGGACTAGCGGGAGAGAGGTCCTACAATGAGCAGTTCTTC	CSVPGLAGERSYNEQFF
TRBV3-1	TRBD1	-	TRBJ1-4	TGTGCCAGCGGCCGACGACAGGGTGGAGAAAAACTGTTTTTT	CASGRRQGGEKLFF
TRBV6-1	TRBD2	few	TRBJ2-7	TGTGCCAGCAGTGAAACTAGCGGGAGAATCTACGAGCAGTACTTC	CASSETSGRIYEQYF
TRBV25-1	-	-	TRBJ2-3	TGTGCCAGCAGTGAAGGCCCCAGGGACGGCACAGATACGCAGTATTTT	CASSEGPRDGTDTQYF
TRBV6-1	-	few	TRBJ1-4	TGTGCCAGCAGGGAACAGCCGAATGAAAAACTGTTTTTT	CASREQPNEKLFF
TRBV28	TRBD1	-	TRBJ2-1	TGTGCCAGCACCTCGATAGGACAGGGAACAGGCAGTGGGCAGTTCTTC	CASTSIGQGTGSGQFF
TRBV5-5	-	few	TRBJ1-3	TGTGCCAGCAGATTCGACAGCTCTGGAAACACCATATATTTT	CASRFDSSGNTIYF
TRBV3-1	TRBD2	few	TRBJ2-3	TGTGCCAGCAGCCGGACTAGCGGGAGGGCCGGCACAGATACGCAGTATTTT	CASSRTSGRAGTDTQYF
TRBV29-1	-	-	TRBJ2-2	TGCAGCGTTGACGTCGGGGAGCTGTTTTTT	CSVDVGELFF
TRBV7-9	-	-	TRBJ2-2	TGTGCCAGCAGCTTAGCTGTAGCGTTCGCCGGGGAGCTGTTTTTT	CASSLAVAFAGELFF
TRBV28	-	-	TRBJ1-4	TGTGCCAGCAGTTCCCCCGGGGCAACTAATGAAAAACTGTTTTTT	CASSSPGATNEKLFF
TRBV4-2	TRBD2	-	TRBJ2-1	TGTGCCAGCAGCCGCGGACTAGCGGGAGAGAAGAACAATGAGCAGTTCTTC	CASSRGLAGEKNNEQFF
TRBV6-2/TRBV6-3	-	-	TRBJ2-2	TGTGCCAACAGTGACAGGCGGGGCACCGGGGAGCTGTTTTTT	CANSDRRGTGELFF
TRBV3-1	-	many	TRBJ1-2	TGTGCCAGCAGCCAAGACGTCAGAGGCTACACCTTC	CASSQDVRGYTF
TRBV19	-	-	TRBJ2-6	TGTGCCAGTAAACTACGGAACTCTGGGGCCAACGTCCTGACTTTC	CASKLRNSGANVLTF
TRBV29-1	-	many	TRBJ1-1	TGCAGCGTTGAGTACAGGCAGAACACTGAAGCTTTCTTT	CSVEYRQNTEAFF
TRBV12-3/TRBV12-4	TRBD1	-	TRBJ2-7	TGTGCCAGCAGTTCCTGGACAGGCCGCTCCTACGAGCAGTACTTC	CASSSWTGRSYEQYF
TRBV20-1	-	-	TRBJ1-2	TGCAGTGCACGGGACACTACCTCGTCCTATGGCTACACCTTC	CSARDTTSSYGYTF
TRBV11-2	-	few	TRBJ2-7	TGTGCCAGCAGCTTAGTTCTAGGCGCGGAGCAGTACTTC	CASSLVLGAEQYF
TRBV7-6	-	-	TRBJ2-3	TGTGCCAGCAGTCCCCGGTACAGGGGCACAGATACGCAGTATTTT	CASSPRYRGTDTQYF
TRBV29-1	-	once	TRBJ2-1	TGCAGCGTTGAAGGGAATTTGATTCGGGATGAGCAGTTCTTC	CSVEGNLIRDEQFF
TRBV20-1	TRBD1	-	TRBJ2-7	TGCAGTGCTTCAAACCGGGACAGGCCTTACGAGCAGTACTTC	CSASNRDRPYEQYF
TRBV20-1	-	-	TRBJ1-5	TGCAGTGCTAGCACAGGGTACAATCAGCCCCAGCATTTT	CSASTGYNQPQHF
TRBV9	TRBD1	-	TRBJ2-5	TGTGCCAGTAACAGGGGGGAAGGAGAGACCCAGTACTTC	CASNRGEGETQYF
TRBV28	TRBD2	-	TRBJ2-5	TGTGCCAGCAGTGCTAGCGGGAGATTGCAAGAGACCCAGTACTTC	CASSASGRLQETQYF
TRBV28	-	few	TRBJ2-3	TGTGCCAGCAGTCACCGCGTAGATACGCAGTATTTT	CASSHRVDTQYF
TRBV10-3	-	-	TRBJ2-7	TGTGCCGTCAGTGAGTCCCGACTCATCTCCTACGAGCAGTACTTC	CAVSESRLISYEQYF
TRBV6-2/TRBV6-3	-	few	TRBJ1-5	TGTGCCAGCAGTTACTCTGGGGGTAGCAATCAGCCCCAGCATTTT	CASSYSGGSNQPQHF
TRBV29-1	-	few	TRBJ1-1	TGCAGCGCGGCTCCCAACAGGAACCTGGGTAGTGAAGCTTTCTTT	CSAAPNRNLGSEAFF
TRBV6-2/TRBV6-3	-	-	TRBJ2-7	TGTGCCGGCAGTGACCCTACCGAGCAGTACTTC	CAGSDPTEQYF
TRBV20-1	TRBD1	few	TRBJ2-3	TGCAGTGCTAGCCCCGGGACAGGAGATACGCAGTATTTT	CSASPGTGDTQYF
TRBV25-1	-	many	TRBJ2-1	TGTGCCAGCAGTGATTCACTAGGGCGTGGTGAGCAGTTCTTC	CASSDSLGRGEQFF
TRBV29-1	-	few	TRBJ2-1	TGCAGCGTGGGCCCATTGAGGGAGACGAATGAGCAGTTCTTC	CSVGPLRETNEQFF
TRBV29-1	TRBD1	-	TRBJ2-7	TGCAGCGTTGAAGTCCGGGACAGGTTATCCTACGAGCAGTACTTC	CSVEVRDRLSYEQYF
TRBV14	-	many	TRBJ2-2	TGTGCCAGCAGCCAAGTGGACCTCTTTGACGGGGAGCTGTTTTTT	CASSQVDLFDGELFF
TRBV28	-	-	TRBJ2-7	TGTGCCAGCAGTTCCCCGACTGGTAGGGAGCAGTACTTC	CASSSPTGREQYF
TRBV28	TRBD2	-	TRBJ2-5	TGTGCCAGCGGTGGCCGGACTAGCGGGAGGAAGACCCAGTACTTC	CASGGRTSGRKTQYF
TRBV3-1	TRBD1	many	TRBJ2-7	TGTGCCAGCAGCCAAGGGACAGGGACTTACGAGCAGTACTTC	CASSQGTGTYEQYF
TRBV4-3	-	-	TRBJ1-3	TGCGCCAGCAGCCAAGATGGGGGGGTTCTCTCTGGAAACACCATATATTTT	CASSQDGGVLSGNTIYF
TRBV6-6	TRBD2	-	TRBJ2-3	TGTGCCAGCATCCGGACTAGCGGGAGTGGGTATACACAGTATTTT	CASIRTSGSGYTQYF
TRBV7-9	TRBD1	few	TRBJ2-7	TGTGCCAGCAGCTTATCAGGGGGCCCCGAGCAGTACTTC	CASSLSGGPEQYF
TRBV7-2	TRBD2	-	TRBJ2-5	TGTGCCAGCAGCTTACTCGGGGGGGGTACCCAAGAGACCCAGTACTTC	CASSLLGGGTQETQYF